This is a list of T cell receptor beta chains from one sample in a study of regulatory T cells. Profiling relied on immunoSEQ multiplex PCR, and the TCRdb table lists in-frame clones only, not all of them. In the table there are approximately 29,000 clones, over 90% of which are singletons. The specimen sequenced was conventional CD4+ T cells sorted from blood. The receptors shown here come from a child aged 2-15 years with CD3G deficiency. Both conserved end residues are part of each CDR3. Fields, in order: V gene, clone size, J gene, D gene, CDR3 protein, CDR3 DNA. The D gene is left open where the match is weak. Clone size is not always given. Where it is, it says once, few, many or a class for expanded clones.

TRBV10-3,NA,TRBJ1-1,NA,CAISESNRRAFF,TGTGCCATCAGTGAGTCGAATCGGAGAGCTTTCTTT
TRBV11-1,once,TRBJ1-1,NA,CASSLVCQSGRGNTEAFF,TGTGCCAGCAGCTTAGTTTGCCAGAGCGGCCGGGGAAACACTGAAGCTTTCTTT
TRBV28,NA,TRBJ1-2,NA,CASSYSPTGGSGYTF,TGTGCCAGCAGCTATAGCCCAACGGGAGGGTCGGGCTACACCTTC
TRBV7-9,NA,TRBJ2-3,NA,CASSLTSSTDTQYF,TGTGCCAGCAGCTTAACGTCCAGCACAGATACGCAGTATTTT
TRBV18,NA,TRBJ2-4,NA,CASSPIKNLLNIQYF,TGTGCCAGCTCACCCATTAAAAACCTTCTAAACATTCAGTACTTC
TRBV28,NA,TRBJ1-5,NA,CASSRRAGQPQHF,TGTGCCAGCAGTCGCCGGGCGGGGCAGCCCCAGCATTTT
TRBV5-1,NA,TRBJ2-7,TRBD1,CASSWGTGKTYEQYF,TGCGCCAGCAGCTGGGGGACAGGGAAGACCTACGAGCAGTACTTC
TRBV10-3,NA,TRBJ2-7,NA,CAISESEGARQYF,TGTGCCATCAGTGAGTCGGAAGGGGCGCGGCAGTACTTC
TRBV5-1,NA,TRBJ2-2,TRBD2,CASSLTSGRGTGELFF,TGCGCCAGCAGCTTGACTAGCGGGAGAGGTACCGGGGAGCTGTTTTTT
TRBV10-3,NA,TRBJ2-3,NA,CAISEPGSTDTQYF,TGTGCCATCAGTGAGCCCGGGAGCACAGATACGCAGTATTTT
TRBV28,NA,TRBJ2-2,NA,CASSPQLGLFTGELFF,TGTGCCAGCAGTCCCCAACTCGGGCTGTTCACCGGGGAGCTGTTTTTT
TRBV5-1,NA,TRBJ1-6,NA,CASSAGHINSPLHF,TGCGCCAGCAGCGCGGGACACATTAATTCACCCCTCCACTTT
TRBV5-1,NA,TRBJ2-3,NA,CASSLGISGNTDTQYF,TGCGCCAGCAGCTTGGGTATTAGCGGAAACACAGATACGCAGTATTTT
TRBV5-1,NA,TRBJ1-2,NA,CASSWVPARANYGYTF,TGCGCCAGCAGCTGGGTCCCCGCCAGAGCTAACTATGGCTACACCTTC
TRBV7-2,NA,TRBJ2-4,TRBD1,CASSTRQGTIQYF,TGTGCCAGCAGCACGAGACAGGGGACCATTCAGTACTTC
TRBV28,NA,TRBJ2-3,TRBD2,CASSPWVAGGSTDTQYF,TGTGCCAGCAGTCCTTGGGTCGCGGGAGGGTCCACAGATACGCAGTATTTT
TRBV5-1,NA,TRBJ2-3,TRBD2,CASSLTATSGSTDTQYF,TGCGCCAGCAGCTTGACGGCGACTAGCGGAAGCACAGATACGCAGTATTTT
TRBV4-1,NA,TRBJ1-1,NA,CASSQRGGLNTEAFF,TGCGCCAGCAGCCAACGTGGGGGTTTAAACACTGAAGCTTTCTTT
TRBV28,NA,TRBJ2-5,NA,CASSPVLSETQYF,TGTGCCAGCAGTCCTGTATTGTCGGAGACCCAGTACTTC
TRBV5-1,NA,TRBJ2-1,NA,CASSKEVGSYNEQFF,TGCGCCAGCAGCAAGGAGGTGGGATCCTACAATGAGCAGTTCTTC
TRBV28,NA,TRBJ2-5,NA,CASSLPGRLETQYF,TGTGCCAGCAGTTTACCGGGGCGTTTGGAGACCCAGTACTTC
TRBV7-8,NA,TRBJ2-7,NA,CASSLSGQTTYEQYF,TGTGCCAGCAGCCTTTCCGGACAGACTACCTACGAGCAGTACTTC
TRBV5-1,NA,TRBJ1-1,NA,CASSTGNTEAFF,TGCGCCAGCAGCACTGGGAACACTGAAGCTTTCTTT
TRBV7-6,NA,TRBJ1-3,NA,CASSLEDRAGGNTIYF,TGTGCCAGCAGCTTAGAAGACAGAGCGGGAGGAAACACCATATATTTT
TRBV5-1,NA,TRBJ1-1,NA,CASSLTGNTEAFF,TGCGCCAGCAGCTTGACGGGGAACACTGAAGCTTTCTTT
TRBV28,NA,TRBJ2-1,TRBD2,CASLPGGGYNEQFF,TGTGCCAGCCTACCTGGGGGGGGCTACAATGAGCAGTTCTTC
TRBV7-9,NA,TRBJ2-5,NA,CASSLDGELKTQYF,TGTGCCAGCAGCTTAGATGGGGAGCTGAAGACCCAGTACTTC
TRBV5-1,NA,TRBJ2-3,TRBD2,CASSPGTSGRVVGYRNTQYF,TGCGCCAGCAGCCCGGGGACTAGCGGGAGGGTAGTGGGCTACAGGAATACGCAGTATTTT
TRBV6-1,NA,TRBJ1-1,TRBD1,CASSDRGRTEAFF,TGTGCCAGCAGCGACAGGGGGCGTACTGAAGCTTTCTTT
TRBV6-1,NA,TRBJ2-7,TRBD2,CASSRGVEQYF,TGTGCCAGCAGTCGGGGGGTCGAGCAGTACTTC
TRBV18,NA,TRBJ2-7,NA,CASSNYGDEQYF,TGTGCCAGCTCAAACTACGGGGACGAGCAGTACTTC
TRBV19,NA,TRBJ2-3,TRBD2,CASSSLAAGHTQYF,TGTGCCAGTAGTAGCCTAGCGGCGGGACATACGCAGTATTTT
TRBV28,NA,TRBJ2-4,TRBD1,CASSSSGQLIAKNIQYF,TGTGCCAGCAGTTCCTCGGGACAGCTAATAGCCAAAAACATTCAGTACTTC
TRBV6-6,NA,TRBJ2-7,TRBD1,CASRMTGTVYEQYF,TGTGCCAGCAGGATGACAGGGACCGTCTACGAGCAGTACTTC
TRBV6-1,NA,TRBJ2-7,TRBD1,CASSRQGVYEQYF,TGTGCCAGCAGTCGACAGGGGGTCTACGAGCAGTACTTC
TRBV6-1,few,TRBJ2-7,NA,CASRNSGGHEQYF,TGTGCCAGCAGGAACAGTGGGGGCCACGAGCAGTACTTC
TRBV5-1,NA,TRBJ2-1,NA,CASKDPRVPNEQFF,TGCGCCAGCAAGGACCCTAGGGTCCCCAATGAGCAGTTCTTC
TRBV5-1,NA,TRBJ2-1,NA,CASSLASGYNEQFF,TGCGCCAGCAGCTTGGCCAGCGGATACAATGAGCAGTTCTTC
TRBV6-6,NA,TRBJ1-2,NA,CASREEPLYGYTF,TGTGCCAGCAGGGAGGAGCCTCTCTATGGCTACACCTTC
TRBV28,NA,TRBJ2-7,NA,CASSFTNTYEQYF,TGTGCCAGCAGTTTCACTAACACTTACGAGCAGTACTTC
TRBV12-2,NA,TRBJ1-1,NA,CASRTRTGEAFF,TGTGCAAGTCGCACCCGAACGGGAGAAGCTTTCTTT
TRBV7-8,NA,TRBJ2-2,TRBD1,CASSRTDRAGELFF,TGTGCCAGCAGCCGAACCGACAGGGCAGGGGAGCTGTTTTTT
TRBV10-1,NA,TRBJ2-7,NA,CASSERGAYEQYF,TGCGCCAGCAGTGAAAGGGGAGCCTACGAGCAGTACTTC
TRBV28,few,TRBJ2-7,NA,CASSPPAALTYEQYF,TGTGCCAGCAGTCCTCCAGCAGCCTTGACCTACGAGCAGTACTTC
TRBV6-1,NA,TRBJ2-2,NA,CASSALSSPTGELFF,TGTGCCAGCAGTGCTCTGTCTAGCCCCACCGGGGAGCTGTTTTTT
TRBV11-2,NA,TRBJ2-5,NA,CASSLDRQFRGTQYF,TGTGCCAGCAGCTTAGATCGTCAGTTTCGAGGGACCCAGTACTTC
TRBV5-1,NA,TRBJ2-2,NA,CASSLGAGNTGELFF,TGCGCCAGCAGCTTGGGGGCTGGTAACACCGGGGAGCTGTTTTTT
TRBV5-1,NA,TRBJ2-3,NA,CASSLRGDRQYF,TGCGCCAGCAGCTTGAGGGGGGATAGGCAGTATTTT